This TCR beta chain was captured in a study of lymphopenia after photon versus proton radiotherapy. Points from the study as a whole: Relative stability marked proton patients; photon patients lost diversity and naive cells.

This CDR3 is 16 amino acids long. Trimming removed 1 base at V and 6 bases at J, with 16 bases between. CDR1 and CDR2 from the germline V gene are LNHNV and YYDKDF (reference sequence). This table comes from immunoSEQ multiplex PCR, and its TCRdb copy is limited to in-frame clones, with some not included. Of under 20,000 clones in the sample, around 90% were seen once. On this clone: Its target is unknown.

The chain combines TRBV15 with TRBJ2-1; a weak D match, TRBD1 (6 bases). This clonotype was obtained from a man aged 55 to 69 with pancreatic cancer. Specimen: peripheral blood, collected from a patient treated with photon-based radiotherapy. CDR3: CATSRGGDRSLNEQFF. CDR3 nucleotides: TGTGCCACCAGCAGAGGCGGCGACAGGAGCCTCAATGAGCAGTTCTTC.